The present T cell receptor (beta chain) was sequenced within a study of blood T cell repertoires in COVID-19. Study in general: T cells, B-cell-depleted T cells, or PBMCs supplied cDNA or gDNA.

Germline-derived CDR1 and CDR2 are SGHVS and FQNEAQ. V shed 2 bases and J shed 2 bases, with 7 bases lying between them. The CDR3 loop spans 13 amino acids. Using immunoSEQ multiplex PCR, the repertoire was profiled, and TCRdb retains in-frame clones only, with some absent. The repertoire holds under 150,000 clones, with less than 85% as singletons. Sequences were obtained from peripheral blood. The chain is built from TRBV7-8 and TRBJ2-7, with a weak D call TRBD2 (6 bases). The origin of this receptor is a woman older than 75 with acute or convalescent COVID-19. Here the CDR3 reads CASSLRGTYEQYF. The CDR3 region has the DNA TGTGCCAGCAGCTTACGCGGGACCTACGAGCAGTACTTC.